This T cell receptor beta chain was identified during a study of cytomegalovirus exposure and HLA in healthy donors. Findings and caveats of the study: The listing of approximately 160 TCR beta chains classed them as cytomegalovirus-associated.

Amplification used 60 Vbeta primers and 13 Jbeta primers. The assay was immunoSEQ multiplex PCR, and TCRdb's table has in-frame clones only and misses some. The sample contains some 180,000 clones, 84% of which appear only once. CDR1 is LNHDA, CDR2 SQIVND, per germline (reference sequence). The CDR3 length is 17 residues. Trimming shortened V by 3 bases and J by 0 bases, and 15 bases separated the two germline ends. Remarks on this clone: Its specificity is unknown.

The receptor's source is a girl aged 2-10 years in good health and CMV-seropositive. This chain links TRBV19 with TRBJ2-1; D possibly corresponds to TRBD2 (5 bases). The material sequenced was PBMCs. The CDR3 here is CASSIYETTPSYNEQFF. In DNA form, the CDR3 reads TGTGCCAGTAGTATCTACGAGACTACCCCCTCCTACAATGAGCAGTTCTTC.